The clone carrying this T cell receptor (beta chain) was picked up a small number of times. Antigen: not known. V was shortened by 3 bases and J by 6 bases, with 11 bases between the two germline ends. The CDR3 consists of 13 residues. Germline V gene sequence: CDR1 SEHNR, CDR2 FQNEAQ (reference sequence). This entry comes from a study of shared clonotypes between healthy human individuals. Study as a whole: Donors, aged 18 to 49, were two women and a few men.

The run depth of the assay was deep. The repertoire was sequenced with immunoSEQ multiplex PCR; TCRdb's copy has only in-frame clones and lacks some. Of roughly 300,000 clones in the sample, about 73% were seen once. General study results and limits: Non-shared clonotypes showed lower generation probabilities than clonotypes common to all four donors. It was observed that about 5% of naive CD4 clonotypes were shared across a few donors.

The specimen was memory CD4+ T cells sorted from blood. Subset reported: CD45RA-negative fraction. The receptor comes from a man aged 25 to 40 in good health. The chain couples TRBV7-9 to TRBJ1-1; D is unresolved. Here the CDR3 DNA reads TGTGCCAGCAGCTTTTTGTCCGTCGCTGAAGCTTTCTTT. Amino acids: CASSFLSVAEAFF.